This paragraph covers one TCR beta chain sequence. Antigen: not known. The missing CDR3 end, 3 residues past where the read stops, is filled in from the germline J gene. The germline V and J ends were trimmed by 6 bases and 2 bases, with 6 bases remaining between them. The CDR3 runs to 12 residues. Looked up from germline, CDR1 is MNHEY and CDR2 is SVGEGT. Some clones are missing from TCRdb's copy, which holds only in-frame ones; the method was immunoSEQ multiplex PCR. This table holds under 50,000 clones. This sample stems from a study of T cells in women clearing cervical HPV infection. Whole-study context: For cases, blood was sampled a median 149 days after lesion detection, interquartile range roughly 80 to 220 days.

Whole-study findings and limits: CIN3+ cases had significantly higher TCR richness than controls; evenness did not differ. TRBV6-7 abundance was lower in cases than controls (around 0.11% versus 0.15%).

The sample taken for sequencing was blood buffy coat. The J gene is TRBJ2-3, the V gene TRBV6-2 or TRBV6-3; no firm D call. The clonotype originates from a woman between 18 and 70 years old with a cervical HPV16 infection that either progressed to CIN3+ or cleared (not recorded which). The CDR3 DNA, read in part, is TGTGCCAGCAGCCCCTCCACAGATACG. Translated, it gives CASSPSTDT. The whole CDR3 protein reads CASSPSTDTQYF.